This is a list of T cell receptor beta chains from one sample in a study of blood T cell repertoires in COVID-19. Generated by immunoSEQ multiplex PCR, the TCRdb table keeps only in-frame clones and is missing some. The table records roughly 150,000 clones, approximately 88% of them present only once. The specimen sequenced was peripheral blood. Receptor source: a man in his fifties or sixties with acute or convalescent COVID-19. CDR3s include the opening cysteine and the closing phenylalanine or tryptophan. D genes are given only for firm matches. Expanded clones are given a class, and other clones once, few, many or no size at all.

v_call: TRBV5-4
cdr3_length: 15
clone_size: few
j_call: TRBJ1-2
d_call: TRBD1
cdr3_aa: CASSSILTGNYGYTF
cdr3_nt: TGTGCCAGCAGCTCGATACTGACAGGGAACTATGGCTACACCTTC

v_call: TRBV6-2/TRBV6-3
cdr3_length: 14
clone_size: NA
j_call: TRBJ1-1
d_call: NA
cdr3_aa: CASSYSSLLNEAFF
cdr3_nt: TGTGCCAGCAGTTACTCGAGCTTGTTAAATGAAGCTTTCTTT

v_call: TRBV11-1
cdr3_length: 12
clone_size: NA
j_call: TRBJ1-2
d_call: NA
cdr3_aa: CASSLAGDGYTF
cdr3_nt: TGTGCCAGCAGCTTAGCAGGGGATGGCTACACCTTC

v_call: TRBV4-3
cdr3_length: 15
clone_size: NA
j_call: TRBJ2-7
d_call: NA
cdr3_aa: CASSPDFGGDYEQYF
cdr3_nt: TGCGCCAGCAGCCCGGACTTCGGGGGAGACTACGAGCAGTACTTC

v_call: TRBV18
cdr3_length: 13
clone_size: NA
j_call: TRBJ2-7
d_call: TRBD1
cdr3_aa: CASSPGQGSEQYF
cdr3_nt: TGTGCCAGCTCCCCGGGACAGGGTTCCGAGCAGTACTTC

v_call: TRBV5-1
cdr3_length: 15
clone_size: NA
j_call: TRBJ2-2
d_call: NA
cdr3_aa: CASSSYPTGTGELFF
cdr3_nt: TGCGCCAGCAGCTCGTACCCAACAGGGACCGGGGAGCTGTTTTTT

v_call: TRBV3-1/TRBV3-2
cdr3_length: 14
clone_size: NA
j_call: TRBJ2-5
d_call: NA
cdr3_aa: CASSQGGGRETQYF
cdr3_nt: TGTGCCAGCAGCCAAGGGGGGGGGCGCGAGACCCAGTACTTC

v_call: TRBV2
cdr3_length: 16
clone_size: NA
j_call: TRBJ2-1
d_call: TRBD2
cdr3_aa: CASSLTGLAGGPEQFF
cdr3_nt: TGTGCCAGCAGTCTTACTGGACTAGCGGGGGGCCCCGAGCAGTTCTTC

v_call: TRBV6-6
cdr3_length: 12
clone_size: NA
j_call: TRBJ2-7
d_call: NA
cdr3_aa: CASKSGAYEQYF
cdr3_nt: TGTGCCAGCAAGTCAGGGGCCTACGAGCAGTACTTC

v_call: TRBV4-3
cdr3_length: 15
clone_size: NA
j_call: TRBJ1-6
d_call: TRBD1
cdr3_aa: CASSQEGQAGSPLHF
cdr3_nt: TGCGCCAGCAGCCAAGAGGGACAGGCCGGTTCACCCCTCCACTTT

v_call: TRBV10-2
cdr3_length: 17
clone_size: NA
j_call: TRBJ2-4
d_call: TRBD1
cdr3_aa: CASSEPGQGYDKNIQYF
cdr3_nt: TGCGCCAGCAGTGAGCCGGGACAGGGGTATGACAAAAACATTCAGTACTTC

v_call: TRBV18
cdr3_length: 14
clone_size: NA
j_call: TRBJ1-2
d_call: TRBD1
cdr3_aa: CASSLDRGLYGYTF
cdr3_nt: TGTGCCAGCTCACTCGACAGGGGGCTGTATGGCTACACCTTC

v_call: TRBV7-8
cdr3_length: 16
clone_size: NA
j_call: TRBJ1-3
d_call: NA
cdr3_aa: CASSLVVPVSGNTIYF
cdr3_nt: TGTGCCAGCAGCTTAGTCGTCCCCGTCTCTGGAAACACCATATATTTT

v_call: TRBV6-5
cdr3_length: 14
clone_size: NA
j_call: TRBJ1-1
d_call: TRBD1
cdr3_aa: CASRQGGLNAEAFF
cdr3_nt: TGTGCCAGCAGGCAGGGGGGCCTTAACGCTGAAGCTTTCTTT

v_call: TRBV6-4
cdr3_length: 18
clone_size: once
j_call: TRBJ2-1
d_call: NA
cdr3_aa: CASSDSPGVQSSYNEQFF
cdr3_nt: TGTGCCAGCAGTGACTCCCCAGGGGTCCAGAGCTCCTACAATGAGCAGTTCTTC

v_call: TRBV12-3/TRBV12-4
cdr3_length: 11
clone_size: NA
j_call: TRBJ1-1
d_call: NA
cdr3_aa: CASSFYTEAFF
cdr3_nt: TGTGCCAGCAGCTTCTACACTGAAGCTTTCTTT

v_call: TRBV5-1
cdr3_length: 15
clone_size: NA
j_call: TRBJ1-4
d_call: NA
cdr3_aa: CASSLGAGVSEKLFF
cdr3_nt: TGCGCCAGCAGCTTGGGAGCAGGGGTTAGTGAAAAACTGTTTTTT

v_call: TRBV7-8
cdr3_length: 16
clone_size: NA
j_call: TRBJ2-7
d_call: TRBD2
cdr3_aa: CASSLIGGERGPEQYF
cdr3_nt: TGTGCCAGCAGCTTAATTGGGGGGGAGCGAGGCCCCGAGCAGTACTTC

v_call: TRBV4-1
cdr3_length: 15
clone_size: NA
j_call: TRBJ1-6
d_call: NA
cdr3_aa: CASRLIGLINSPLHF
cdr3_nt: TGCGCCAGCAGGCTGATCGGACTTATTAATTCACCCCTCCACTTT

v_call: TRBV20-1
cdr3_length: 9
clone_size: NA
j_call: TRBJ1-2
d_call: TRBD1
cdr3_aa: CSVDRGRTF
cdr3_nt: TGCAGTGTAGACAGGGGTCGTACCTTC

v_call: TRBV6-6
cdr3_length: 12
clone_size: NA
j_call: TRBJ2-1
d_call: TRBD2
cdr3_aa: CASRFGGGEQFF
cdr3_nt: TGTGCCAGCAGATTCGGGGGAGGGGAGCAGTTCTTC

v_call: TRBV4-3
cdr3_length: 15
clone_size: NA
j_call: TRBJ1-2
d_call: TRBD1
cdr3_aa: CASSQEGTGGQGYTF
cdr3_nt: TGCGCCAGCAGCCAAGAGGGGACAGGAGGCCAAGGCTACACCTTC